This T cell receptor beta chain derives from a study of T cell responses to AZD1222 COVID-19 vaccine (dated by TCRdb to the early 2020s). Study-wide context: AZD1222 recipients whose second dose came at about 4 weeks and those whose second dose came at about 12 weeks were combined into one group, since spike-specific TCR depth and breadth did not differ between the two schedules. TCR sequencing covered some 250 trial participants: 200 to 220 given two doses of AZD1222 and approximately 25 given two doses of MenACWY control vaccine. Trial participants were enrolled by age into subgroups of 18-55, 56-69 and 70-plus years, and around 150, 28 and 57 TCR-sequenced participants, respectively, were included in these subgroups.

The meaning of the sample's time point label: baseline before first vaccination. The vaccinee samples were drawn from two UK trials, COV001 and COV002, one of which was a single-blind randomized controlled phase 2/3 trial testing AZD1222 (ChAdOx1 nCoV-19) in healthy adults. For TCRbeta chain sequencing, PBMC samples from trial participants were taken at day 0 and at day 28 after the second dose. The CDR3 regions of human TCRbeta chains were analyzed by immunosequencing. The study's processing was this. Repertoire TCRs were checked for matches against a reference library of SARS-CoV-2-specific TCRs that had been generated using the MIRA antigen-specificity platform. Breadth was defined as the fraction of unique TCRs that were SARS-CoV-2-associated. Depth was defined as the fraction of total T cells that were SARS-CoV-2-associated. Using the MIRA data, each spike-specific TCR was mapped to the spike region that the TCR reacts to and placed in a CD4 or CD8 class. Log10-transformed breadth and depth values were compared by one-way ANOVA with Sidak's multiple comparisons tests. TCRdb mirrors the immuneACCESS table, restricted to in-frame sequences. Some clones are absent from its copies; in checked studies, under half trace to an unresolved V gene, and the reason for the others is unknown. V and J calls and clone size are as listed in that table; D and trimming were resolved from the DNA. The sample table shows over 85,000 clones, and approximately 85% are seen once. About 4.6% of the sample goes to the ten largest clones.

In the case of this clone: The antigen it binds to is not known. Per-nucleotide qualities are absent, and no much larger clonotype sits a single base away.

On the study overall, not on this receptor specifically: Participants were mostly white British and included more females than males, and it was suggested by the authors that clonal diversity may have been underestimated. After two AZD1222 doses, spike-specific TCR breadth and depth were significantly higher than at day 0 and than in MenACWY recipients. Conclusions about previously exposed vaccinees were limited because only six or seven AZD1222 recipients were SARS-CoV-2 seropositive at baseline. Reportedly, almost half of the unique spike-specific TCRs recognized epitopes lying outside the regions that are mutated in the B.1.351 and B.1.1.7 variants. Because no samples from the day 14 peak response were available, repertoires could be characterized only after the peak T cell response. The 56-69-year group was small, and its depth increase did not reach significance, likely because of low power. The whole spike protein was spanned by vaccine-associated CD4 TCRs, and dominant responses were seen in regions 160-218 and 743-854.

The material was peripheral blood, obtained on day 0 of AZD1222 vaccination. The TCR was taken from an adult in good health.

The CDR3 corresponds to CASSFRGLYEQYF. DNA sequence: TGTGCCAGCAGTTTTCGGGGCCTCTACGAGCAGTACTTC. The chain joins TRBV28 to TRBJ2-7, with the D gene tentatively TRBD1 or TRBD2, based on 5 matching bases in each. Measured from the cysteine to the phenylalanine, the CDR3 is 13 residues long. Kept here is only the CDR3 DNA, which spans 39 bases and is read in frame from base 1. Sequences MDHEN (CDR1) and SYDVKM (CDR2) are obtained from the germline V gene. The V and J ends are trimmed by 3 bases and 3 bases, leaving 9 bases between them.